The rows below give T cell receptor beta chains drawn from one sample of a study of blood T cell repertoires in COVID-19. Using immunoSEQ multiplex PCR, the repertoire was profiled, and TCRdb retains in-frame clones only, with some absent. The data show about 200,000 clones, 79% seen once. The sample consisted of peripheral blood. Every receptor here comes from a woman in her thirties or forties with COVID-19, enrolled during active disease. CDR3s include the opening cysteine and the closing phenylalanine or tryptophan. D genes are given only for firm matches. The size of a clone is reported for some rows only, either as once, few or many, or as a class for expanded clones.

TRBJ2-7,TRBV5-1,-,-,TGCGCCAGCAGCTTGAGCAGCGGCTCCTACGAGCAGTACTTC,CASSLSSGSYEQYF
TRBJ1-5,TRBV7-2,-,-,TGTGCCAGCAGCACGACAGGTGGCGGTCAGCCCCAGCATTTT,CASSTTGGGQPQHF
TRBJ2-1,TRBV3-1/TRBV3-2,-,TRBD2,TGTGCCAGCAGCCAAGAAGCTAGCGGAACCTACAATGAGCAGTTCTTC,CASSQEASGTYNEQFF
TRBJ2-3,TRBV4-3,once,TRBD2,TGCGCCAGCAGCCAAGATTCGACTAGCGGGGGCGAGGGGGATACGCAGTATTTT,CASSQDSTSGGEGDTQYF
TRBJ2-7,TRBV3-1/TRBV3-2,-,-,TGTGCCAGCAGCCCCACTAATCCCTCCTACGAGCAGTACTTC,CASSPTNPSYEQYF
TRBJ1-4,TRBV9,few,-,TGTGCCAGCAGCGTAGATCCAACAGGGACAACTAATGAAAAACTGTTTTTT,CASSVDPTGTTNEKLFF
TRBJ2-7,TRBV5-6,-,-,TGTGCCAGCAGCTTGACATATGAGCAGTACTTC,CASSLTYEQYF
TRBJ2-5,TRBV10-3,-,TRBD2,TGTGCCATCAGTGTTCGAGCGGGGGAAGAGACCCAGTACTTC,CAISVRAGEETQYF
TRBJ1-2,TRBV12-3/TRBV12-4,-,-,TGTGCCAGCAGTCTACGGGGGGGGCGTGGCTACACCTTC,CASSLRGGRGYTF
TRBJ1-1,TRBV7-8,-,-,TGTGCCAGCAGCACCGGGGTCCAGGAGAGGGCTTTCTTT,CASSTGVQERAFF
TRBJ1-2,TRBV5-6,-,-,TGTGCCAGCAGCCCAGGCGACTATGGCTACACCTTC,CASSPGDYGYTF
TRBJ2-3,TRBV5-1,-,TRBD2,TGCGCCAGCAGCACCGGGACTACACTCACAGATACGCAGTATTTT,CASSTGTTLTDTQYF
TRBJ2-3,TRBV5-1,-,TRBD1,TGCGCCAGCAGCTTACAGGGGGCCACCACAGATACGCAGTATTTT,CASSLQGATTDTQYF
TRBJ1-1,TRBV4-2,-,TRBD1,TGTGCCAGCAGCCCCCACCAGGGGGTCGTCCCTGAAGCTTTCTTT,CASSPHQGVVPEAFF
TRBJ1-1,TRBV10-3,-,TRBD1,TGTGCCATCAGGGCGACAGGGGGCGCGGGCACTGAAGCTTTCTTT,CAIRATGGAGTEAFF
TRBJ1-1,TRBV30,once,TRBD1,TGTGCCTGGAGGGGACTGGGACAGGGGGGGACTGAAGCTTTCTTT,CAWRGLGQGGTEAFF
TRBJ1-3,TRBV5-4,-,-,TGTGCCAGCAGTAATCAGGGGTCTGGAAACACCATATATTTT,CASSNQGSGNTIYF
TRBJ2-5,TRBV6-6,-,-,TGTGCCAGCAGCTTACAGGTACAAGAGACCCAGTACTTC,CASSLQVQETQYF